This T cell receptor beta chain was found in a study of OX40 agonist ivuxolimab in advanced cancers. TCRdb keeps only in-frame clones here, not all; method: immunoSEQ multiplex PCR. The repertoire has roughly 70,000 clones, roughly four fifths of them found once; the top ten carry over 0.4%. Germline V gene data show CDR1 as SGHRS and CDR2 as YFSETQ. This CDR3 region has 16 residues. Trimming removed 0 bases from V and 2 bases from J; junction bases left unmatched: 7. The J gene is TRBJ1-2, the V gene TRBV5-1, with 7 nucleotides matching TRBD1. The material sequenced was CD4+ or CD8+ T cells sorted from blood, taken in a trial of the OX40 agonist ivuxolimab. This receptor was obtained from an adult with an advanced solid tumor such as melanoma, head and neck, liver or kidney cancer. CDR3 DNA: TGCGCCAGCAGCTTGGCCCGACAGGGTGACAACTATGGCTACACCTTC. It encodes CASSLARQGDNYGYTF.